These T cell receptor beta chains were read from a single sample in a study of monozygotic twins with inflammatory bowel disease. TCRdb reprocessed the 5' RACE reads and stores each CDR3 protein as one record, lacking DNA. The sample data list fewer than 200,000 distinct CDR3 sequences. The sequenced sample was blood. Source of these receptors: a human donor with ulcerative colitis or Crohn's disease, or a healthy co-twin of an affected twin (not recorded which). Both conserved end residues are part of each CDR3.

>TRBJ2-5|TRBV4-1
CASSRRTSGGIETQYF
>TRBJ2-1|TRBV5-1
CASSLGGLAGGIGEQFF
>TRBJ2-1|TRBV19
CASSTGRPTYNEQFF
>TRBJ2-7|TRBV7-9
CASSPSRGKYEQYF
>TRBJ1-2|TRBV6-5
CASSRGYGYTF
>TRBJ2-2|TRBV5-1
CASSSGGDETGELFF
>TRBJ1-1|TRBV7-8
CASSDSGGTEAFF
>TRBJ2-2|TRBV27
CASKRTGDTGELFF
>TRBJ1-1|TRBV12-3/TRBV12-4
CASTVARGSEAFF
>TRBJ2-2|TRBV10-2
CASRGVLGLANTGELFF
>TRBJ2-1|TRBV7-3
CASSFLDGGAPLYNEQFF
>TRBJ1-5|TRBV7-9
CASSLNNNQPQHF
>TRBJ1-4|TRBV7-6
CASSSTREKLFF
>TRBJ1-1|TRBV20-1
CSARSGGHTEAFF
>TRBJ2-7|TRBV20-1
CSAPGDRKSYEQYF
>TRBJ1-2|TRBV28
CASSPTRTDVDLYGYTF
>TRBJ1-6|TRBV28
CASSQDSDGYNSPLHF
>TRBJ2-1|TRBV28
CASSPPDRGPYNEQFF
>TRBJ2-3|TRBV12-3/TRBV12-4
CASRPVVFLTDTQYF
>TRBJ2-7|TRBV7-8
CASSLAQGHPLRGEQYF
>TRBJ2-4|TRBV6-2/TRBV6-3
CASSYSGTPLNPNIQYF
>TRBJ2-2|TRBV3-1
CASSQDPNTGELFF
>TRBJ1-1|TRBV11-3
CASSSSQPRNTEAFF
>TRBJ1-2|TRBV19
CASSTHRRDGYTF
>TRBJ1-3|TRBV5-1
CASSLGTGDIGNTIYF
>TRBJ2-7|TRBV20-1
CSAAPANRYEQYF
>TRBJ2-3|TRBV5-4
CASSFSTRFTDTQYF
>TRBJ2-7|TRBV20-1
CSARGGLAGGVHEQYF
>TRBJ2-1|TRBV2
CASSPTGPGGGEQFF
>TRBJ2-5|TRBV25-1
CASSEPGRETQYF
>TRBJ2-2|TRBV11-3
CASSPRGGFAGELFF
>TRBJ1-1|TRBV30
CAWSRERNTEAFF
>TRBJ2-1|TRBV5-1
CASSLALAGDSYNEQFF
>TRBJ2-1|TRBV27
CASSATRRGAYNEQFF
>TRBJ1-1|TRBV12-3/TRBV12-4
CASSDRNTEAFF
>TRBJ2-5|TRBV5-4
CASSLARGRQETQYF
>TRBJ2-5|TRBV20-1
CSARYLQGGETQYF
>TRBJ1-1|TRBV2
CASTNRDGAFF
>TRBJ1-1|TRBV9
CASSEGQGMNTEAFF
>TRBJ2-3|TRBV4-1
CASAPRGGIGHGDTQYF
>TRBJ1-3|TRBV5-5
CASSLSLSGNTIYF
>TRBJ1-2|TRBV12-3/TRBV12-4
CASSSRQVLGYGYTF
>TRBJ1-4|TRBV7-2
CASSPQGEDEKLFF
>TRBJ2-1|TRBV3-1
CASSDGTFDEQFF
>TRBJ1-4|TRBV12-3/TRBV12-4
CASKRQGGLHENLFF
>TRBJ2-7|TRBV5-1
CASSWAGEDYEQYF
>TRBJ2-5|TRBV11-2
CASSLDRVFETQYF
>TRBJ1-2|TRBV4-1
CASSQERIQNYGYTF
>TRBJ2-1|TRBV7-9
CASSSQPGGEQFF
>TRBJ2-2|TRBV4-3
CASSQDYPGTSSTGELFF
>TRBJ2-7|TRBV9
CASSPHDPSITTYEQYF
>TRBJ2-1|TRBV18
CASSQRANNEQFF
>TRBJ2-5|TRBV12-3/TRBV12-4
CASAPPGSKETQYF
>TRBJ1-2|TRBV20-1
CSARSQGYQPHGYTF
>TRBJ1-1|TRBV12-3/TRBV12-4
CASSSTGYTEAFF
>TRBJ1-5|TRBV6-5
CASSSGREGQPQHF
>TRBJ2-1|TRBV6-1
CASLGLAGGHSYNEQFF